The 20 T cell receptor beta chains below were found in one sample sequenced in a study. TCRdb processed the 5' RACE reads anew with MiXCR; each CDR3 protein has one entry. The data contain about 62,000 distinct CDR3 sequences, almost 30% of them singletons. The sample taken for sequencing was tumor-infiltrating naive CD4+ T cells sorted from the breast tumor. Regarding subset: naive CD4+ T cells, CD4+CD45RA+CD25-. The receptor source for this set is a female donor with breast cancer.

This clonotype was counted a single time. This chain joins TRBV3-1 and TRBJ2-5; D remains unclear. Germline V gives CDR1 LGHDT, CDR2 YNNKEL (reference sequence). The V gene lost 0 bases and the J gene lost 5 bases, with 7 bases spanning the gap. The CDR3 has 13 amino acids. The CDR3: CASSQDFGETQYF. CDR3 nucleotides: TGTGCCAGCAGCCAAGATTTCGGTGAGACCCAGTACTTC.

This clonotype was found a few times. The rearrangement links TRBV20-1 to TRBJ2-3; D is possibly TRBD1 (6 bases). This CDR3 is 15 amino acids long. Germline CDR1 reads DFQATT; CDR2 reads SNEGSKA (reference sequence). In nucleotides, the CDR3 is TGCAGCGTGATGCAGGGGTCTAGCAGCGTAGATACGCAGTATTTT. It yields the protein CSVMQGSSSVDTQYF.

In its sample, this clonotype was seen a few times. The V call is TRBV12-3 or TRBV12-4, the J call TRBJ1-2; D is ambiguous. This CDR3 has 12 amino acids. V lost 7 bases, J lost 6 bases, and 12 bases lay in between. CDR3 DNA sequence: TGTGCCAGCACCCACCCCGGGAATGGCTACACCTTC. It is translated as CASTHPGNGYTF.

Only a few counts were recorded for this clonotype. The junction and the germline gene differ at one end; a read error may be behind it. J is TRBJ1-1 and V is TRBV5-1; D remains unclear. The CDR3 is 16 residues long. Germline loops: CDR1 SGHRS, CDR2 YFSETQ. The CDR3 DNA reads as TGCGCCAGCAGCTTGAAGGGCCTTCGCGGGAACACTAAAGCTTTCTTT. Amino acid sequence: CASSLKGLRGNTKAFF.

This clonotype was observed a handful of times. V and J are TRBV6-6 and TRBJ1-1; D unresolved. This CDR3 contains 12 residues. CDR1 is MNHNY, CDR2 SVGAGI, per germline (reference sequence). Trimming pared 6 bases from V and 7 bases from J, leaving 12 bases between. CDR3 loop: CASRTLQNEAFF. The CDR3 DNA reads TGTGCCAGCAGAACTCTACAGAATGAAGCTTTCTTT.

This clonotype was counted only a few times. One base away lies a much larger clone, so this may be a sequencing read error. DNA of the CDR3: TGCAGTGCTACGGGACTAGCGGGAACCGGGGAGCTGCTTTTT. Its translation is CSATGLAGTGELLF. The gene calls are TRBV20-1 and TRBJ2-2; 13 bases map to TRBD2. CDR3 length equals 14 residues. Germline V gene lookup returns CDR1 DFQATT and CDR2 SNEGSKA (reference sequence).

The rearrangement uses TRBV4-3 and TRBJ2-2; no reliable D call. CDR3 length: 14 amino acids. Germline V gene sequence: CDR1 LGHNA, CDR2 YSLEER. V shed 1 base and J shed 2 bases, with 5 bases lying between them. The DNA for the CDR3 is TGCGCCAGCAGCCAAGTAGCAAACACCGGGGAGCTGTTTTTT. It is translated as CASSQVANTGELFF.

The chain recombines TRBV10-3 with TRBJ2-3, with 7 bases lining up with TRBD1. Germline CDR1 reads ENHRY; CDR2 reads SYGVKD. With 3 bases clipped from V and 4 bases from J, the junction kept 7 bases outside the gene matches. This CDR3 contains 15 residues. The CDR3 is CAISEQGSEADTQYF. CDR3 nucleotide sequence: TGTGCCATCAGTGAACAGGGGTCAGAGGCAGATACGCAGTATTTT.

This rearrangement joins TRBV29-1 to TRBJ1-1; tentatively, D is TRBD1 (5 bases). V lost 4 bases and J lost 5, with 11 bases in between. CDR3 size: 12 residues. Germline V lookup: CDR1 SQVTM, CDR2 ANQGSEA. The CDR3, as DNA: TGCAGCGTTGCCGGGGGGGTGACTGAAGCTTTCTTT. It codes for CSVAGGVTEAFF.

This sequence joins TRBV6-2 or TRBV6-3 and TRBJ2-7, with TRBD2 matching over 11 bases. The CDR3 has 15 residues. In germline, CDR1 is MNHEY, CDR2 SVGEGT. The V and J ends lost 5 bases and 3 bases, in that order; junction bases with no gene match: 6. The CDR3 sequence: CASSIRGLAVYEQYF. The CDR3 nucleotides are TGTGCCAGCAGTATCCGGGGACTAGCGGTCTACGAGCAGTACTTC.

J is TRBJ2-1 and V is TRBV7-8; 8 bases fit TRBD2. Germline V CDR1 and CDR2: SGHVS, FQNEAQ. Losses at the gene ends were 8 bases for V and 4 bases for J; bases not matched to a gene: 10. The CDR3 is made up of 15 amino acids. CDR3 loop: CASSPARGEYNEQFF. CDR3 in DNA: TGTGCCAGCTCTCCCGCGCGGGGGGAGTACAATGAGCAGTTCTTC.

A few counts support this clonotype. The rearrangement uses TRBV5-1 and TRBJ2-3, with 7 bases that match TRBD1. The CDR3 runs 16 residues. Germline loops: CDR1 SGHRS, CDR2 YFSETQ. V lost 4 bases to trimming and J lost 1 base; unmatched junction nucleotides: 9. The CDR3 spells CASSVGDRKGTDTQYF. Written as DNA, the CDR3 is TGCGCCAGCAGCGTGGGGGACAGAAAAGGCACAGATACGCAGTATTTT.

This sequence joins TRBV5-1 and TRBJ2-7; tentative D call: TRBD1 (6 bases). V was pared by 7 bases and J by 4 bases, with 24 bases between. CDR3 length: 16 amino acids. From germline, CDR1 is SGHRS and CDR2 YFSETQ. The CDR3 sequence: CASGPDPQGFRYEQYF. The CDR3 coding sequence is TGCGCCAGCGGCCCTGACCCACAGGGTTTTAGGTACGAGCAGTACTTC.

There are many counts of this clonotype. The chain is built from TRBV28 and TRBJ1-1; D call uncertain. The CDR3 has 11 residues. Per the germline V gene, CDR1 is MDHEN and CDR2 is SYDVKM. Trimming took off 6 bases at V and 5 bases at J, with 7 bases between the two ends. Here the CDR3 reads CASSSITEAFF. The CDR3 coding sequence is TGTGCCAGCAGCAGTATTACTGAAGCTTTCTTT.

This clonotype was observed a few times. The rearrangement uses TRBV6-1 and TRBJ2-2; possibly TRBD2 for D (6 bases). V lost 2 bases, J lost 6 bases, and 13 bases lay in between. Germline loops: CDR1 MNHNS, CDR2 SASEGT. This CDR3 contains 15 residues. CDR3: CASSEKGRGAGELFF. As DNA, the CDR3 is TGTGCCAGCAGTGAAAAGGGCCGCGGGGCCGGGGAGCTGTTTTTT.

The rearrangement links TRBV12-3 or TRBV12-4 to TRBJ1-5; possible D gene TRBD1, 5 bases. The CDR3 consists of 13 residues. Trimming took 5 bases from V and 5 from J, leaving 10 bases between them. In DNA, the CDR3 is TGTGCCAGCAGTCTCAACAGGTATCAGCCCCAGCATTTT. Translating gives CASSLNRYQPQHF.

This clonotype was observed at least ten times. The chain uses TRBV9 and TRBJ2-1; the match to TRBD2 covers 8 bases. The V segment lost 1 base and the J segment 5 bases; nucleotides outside the gene matches: 5. The CDR3 sequence is 15 residues long. Germline V gene sequence: CDR1 SGDLS, CDR2 YYNGEE. The CDR3 spells CASSVSGSGNNEQFF. The CDR3 coding sequence is TGTGCCAGCAGCGTAAGCGGGAGTGGGAACAATGAGCAGTTCTTC. Full variable domain (rest looked up from reference TRBV9 and TRBJ2-1): DSGVTQTPKHLITATGQRVTLRCSPRSGDLSVYWYQQSLDQGLQFLIQYYNGEERAKGNILERFSAQQFPDLHSELNLSSLELGDSALYFCASSVSGSGNNEQFFGPGTRLTVL.

The rearrangement joins TRBV27 to TRBJ2-5; no reliable D call. The CDR3 runs to 15 residues. Germline loops: CDR1 MNHEY, CDR2 SMNVEV (reference sequence). The V and J ends lost 7 bases and 3 bases respectively, with 18 bases between them. CDR3 amino acids: CASKDRGPAKETQYF. The CDR3 DNA reads TGTGCCAGCAAGGACCGAGGACCAGCAAAAGAGACCCAGTACTTC.

CDR3 nucleotides: TGTGCCAGCAGCTTGACCGGGGATTCACCCCTCCACTTT. This translates into CASSLTGDSPLHF. The chain carries TRBV5-4 and TRBJ1-6, with no clear D. Germline values: CDR1 SGHNT, CDR2 YYREEE (reference sequence). The CDR3 covers 13 residues. Trimming took off 1 base at V and 8 bases at J, with 7 bases between the two ends.

This clonotype ranks as medium-sized. The chain has TRBV20-1 and TRBJ1-5; 11 bases line up with TRBD1. The CDR3 length is 15 residues. CDR1 is DFQATT and CDR2 is SNEGSKA in the germline V gene (reference sequence). V was pared by 6 bases and J by 5 bases, with 9 bases of the junction left unmatched. The CDR3 loop is CSAPPGTGGHQPQHF. The DNA of the CDR3 is TGCAGTGCCCCACCCGGGACAGGGGGACATCAGCCCCAGCATTTT.